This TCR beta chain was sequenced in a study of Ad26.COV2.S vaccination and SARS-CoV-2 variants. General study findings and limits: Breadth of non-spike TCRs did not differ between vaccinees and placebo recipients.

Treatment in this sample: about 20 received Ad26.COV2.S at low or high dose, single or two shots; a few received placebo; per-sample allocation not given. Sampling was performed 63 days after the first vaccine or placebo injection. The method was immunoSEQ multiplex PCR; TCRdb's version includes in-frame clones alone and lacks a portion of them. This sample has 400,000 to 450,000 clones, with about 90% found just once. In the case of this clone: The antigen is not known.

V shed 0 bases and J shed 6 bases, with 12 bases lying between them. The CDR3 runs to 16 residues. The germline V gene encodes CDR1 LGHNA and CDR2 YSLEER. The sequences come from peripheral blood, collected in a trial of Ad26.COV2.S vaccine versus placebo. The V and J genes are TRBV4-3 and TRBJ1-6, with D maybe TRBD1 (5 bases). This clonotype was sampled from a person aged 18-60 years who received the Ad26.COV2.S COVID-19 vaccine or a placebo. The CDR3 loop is CASSQESGGVNSPLHF. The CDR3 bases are TGCGCCAGCAGCCAAGAATCGGGGGGAGTTAATTCACCCCTCCACTTT.